The clone carrying this T cell receptor beta chain was counted a few times. What it recognizes is unknown. This sample is part of a study of cytomegalovirus exposure and HLA in healthy donors. Study-wide points: Presence/absence analyses assumed roughly uniform sequencing depth across donors.

PCR primers comprised 60 Vbeta and 13 Jbeta primers. Data came from immunoSEQ multiplex PCR; TCRdb stores just in-frame clones and leaves some out. The repertoire consists of 150,000 to 200,000 clones, with 65% to 90% occurring once and the leading ten covering approximately 2%. Germline V CDR1 and CDR2: SGHNT, YYREEE (reference sequence). Trimming stripped 2 bases from V and 6 bases from J, with 15 bases between. The CDR3 has 15 residues. The V gene is TRBV5-4, the J gene TRBJ2-1; TRBD2 might be the D (5 bases). This TCR derives from a woman between 18 and 30 years old in good health and CMV-seronegative. The sequencing input was PBMCs. The CDR3 coding sequence is TGTGCCAGCAGCTTAGTCGGGATGTCCCTCAATGAGCAGTTCTTC. Its translation: CASSLVGMSLNEQFF. The full variable domain, rest sourced from reference TRBV5-4 and TRBJ2-1, is ETGVTQSPTHLIKTRGQQVTLRCSSQSGHNTVSWYQQALGQGPQFIFQYYREEENGRGNFPPRFSGLQFPNYSSELNVNALELDDSALYLCASSLVGMSLNEQFFGPGTRLTVL.